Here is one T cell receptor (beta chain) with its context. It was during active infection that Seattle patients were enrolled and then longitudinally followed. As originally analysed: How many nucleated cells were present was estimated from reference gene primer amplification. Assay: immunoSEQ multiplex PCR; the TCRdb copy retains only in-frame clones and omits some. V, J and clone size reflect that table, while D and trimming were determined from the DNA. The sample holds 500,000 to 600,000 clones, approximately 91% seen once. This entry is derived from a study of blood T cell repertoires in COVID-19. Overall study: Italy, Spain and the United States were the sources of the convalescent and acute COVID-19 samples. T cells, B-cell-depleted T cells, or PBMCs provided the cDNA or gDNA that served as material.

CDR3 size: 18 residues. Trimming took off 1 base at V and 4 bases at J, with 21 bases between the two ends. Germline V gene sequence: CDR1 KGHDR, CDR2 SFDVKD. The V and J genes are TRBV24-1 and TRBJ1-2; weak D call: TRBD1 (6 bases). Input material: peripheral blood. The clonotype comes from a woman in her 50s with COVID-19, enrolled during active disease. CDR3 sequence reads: CATSDFEPATGMTYGYTF. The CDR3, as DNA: TGTGCCACCAGTGATTTCGAGCCTGCAACAGGGATGACCTATGGCTACACCTTC.